The 13 T cell receptor beta chains below all came from one sample that was sequenced in a study of T cell repertoires in aging, cancer and after chemotherapy. Amplification of TCR beta used genomic DNA extracted from peripheral blood. Multiplex touch-down PCR with TRB-A/B primers amplified rearranged V-D-J TRB sequences. TCRdb reanalysed the multiplex PCR reads using MiXCR and keeps one entry per CDR3 protein. The sample consists of several thousand distinct CDR3 sequences, approximately 42% of them appearing once. Sample: blood. The receptors were sampled from a human donor with a solid tumor.

J is TRBJ2-1 and V is TRBV7-2; D not certain. The CDR3 has 12 amino acids. Between the trimmed V and J ends, which lost 5 bases and 4 bases, there was a span of 6 bases. Germline CDR1 SGHTA, CDR2 FQGNSA. The CDR3 spells CASSTLYNEQFF. CDR3 in DNA: TGTGCCAGCAGCACCCTATACAATGAGCAGTTCTTC.

The chain joins TRBV29-1 to TRBJ1-1, with D tentatively TRBD1 (5 bases). Germline values: CDR1 SQVTM, CDR2 ANQGSEA. CDR3 length: 13 residues. Between the trimmed V and J ends, which lost 6 bases and 1 base, there was a span of 12 bases. The CDR3 region is CSVWGGGNTEAFF. The CDR3 DNA follows: TGCAGCGTATGGGGGGGAGGGAACACTGAAGCTTTCTTT.

This CDR3 is CASSFLSTGDTQYF. CDR3 bases: TGTGCCAGCAGCTTTTTGAGCACAGGGGATACGCAGTATTTT. This chain connects TRBV7-2 to TRBJ2-3; D may be TRBD1 (6 bases). Germline CDR1 SGHTA, CDR2 FQGNSA. The V end lost 3 bases, the J end lost 6 bases, and 13 bases lay between the germline ends. The CDR3 contains 14 residues. Full variable domain (missing parts from reference TRBV7-2 and TRBJ2-3): GAGVSQSPSNKVTEKGKDVELRCDPISGHTALYWYRQSLGQGLEFLIYFQGNSAPDKSGLPSDRFSAERTGGSVSTLTIQRTQQEDSAVYLCASSFLSTGDTQYFGPGTRLTVL.

The chain links TRBV28 to TRBJ2-5, with 12 positions matching TRBD2. The V and J ends lost 8 bases and 5 bases, in that order; junction bases with no gene match: 12. Germline CDR1 MDHEN, CDR2 SYDVKM. The CDR3 length is 16 residues. The CDR3: CASSKAGLAGGETQYF. CDR3 sequence (DNA): TGTGCCAGCTCCAAGGCCGGGCTAGCGGGGGGGGAGACCCAGTACTTC.

This clonotype has only a few counts. The chain combines TRBV6-5 with TRBJ2-7, with 9 bases that match TRBD1. From germline, CDR1 is MNHEY and CDR2 SVGAGI. The CDR3 consists of 19 residues. V shed 5 bases and J 5 bases; nucleotides not matched to a gene: 22. This CDR3 reads CASSDGTGQIWVGVDEQYF. The CDR3 DNA reads as TGTGCCAGCAGTGACGGGACAGGGCAGATCTGGGTGGGTGTTGACGAGCAGTACTTC.

By frequency in the sample, this clonotype is large. This chain uses TRBV29-1 with TRBJ1-1; D uncertain. The V end was cut by 4 bases, the J end by 3 bases, with 12 bases between. CDR1 and CDR2 (germline): SQVTM, ANQGSEA. The CDR3 covers 13 residues. CDR3 region: CSVATAGYTEAFF. The DNA for the CDR3 is TGCAGCGTTGCTACGGCGGGATACACTGAAGCTTTCTTT.

The chain joins TRBV6-2 or TRBV6-3 to TRBJ2-5; 7 nucleotides agree with TRBD1. V lost 6 bases to trimming and J lost 3 bases; unmatched junction nucleotides: 13. The CDR3 has 16 residues. Germline CDR1 is MNHEY and CDR2 is SVGEGT. The CDR3 loop reads CASSRRTGGLEETQYF. CDR3 sequence (DNA): TGTGCCAGCAGCCGACGGACAGGCGGCCTCGAAGAGACCCAGTACTTC.

This rearrangement joins TRBV19 to TRBJ1-5, with D possibly matching TRBD1 (5 bases). Trimming left V 6 bases short and J 7 bases short, with 13 bases between. Germline loops: CDR1 LNHDA, CDR2 SQIVND (reference sequence). CDR3 size: 13 residues. The DNA for the CDR3 is TGTGCCAGTAGGGGGGGGATAGGACAGCCCCAGCATTTT. Residues: CASRGGIGQPQHF.

This chain uses TRBV10-3 with TRBJ2-5, with D unclear. With 4 bases removed from V and 0 bases from J, the gap between germline ends came to 6 bases. Germline CDR1 reads ENHRY; CDR2 reads SYGVKD. The CDR3 is 13 residues long. DNA for the CDR3: TGTGCCATCAGTGTTAGGGACCAAGAGACCCAGTACTTC. Translated, it gives CAISVRDQETQYF.

The chain couples TRBV6-1 to TRBJ2-5; 9 nucleotides line up with TRBD1. The CDR3 loop spans 16 amino acids. The ends lost 5 bases at V and 4 bases at J; junction bases unmatched: 11. Germline V CDR1 and CDR2: MNHNS, SASEGT. The CDR3 nucleotides read TGTGCCAGCAGTAAAATACCGGGACAGGGCGGAGAGACCCAGTACTTC. The encoded protein is CASSKIPGQGGETQYF.

V is TRBV6-1 and J is TRBJ2-7, with 8 positions matching TRBD2. Unmatched junction bases numbered 6, after V lost 3 bases and J lost 5 bases. Germline values: CDR1 MNHNS, CDR2 SASEGT. The CDR3 length is 14 residues. The CDR3, as DNA: TGTGCCAGCAGTGACCCCGGGAGGGCGCACGAGCAGTACTTC. Translation gives CASSDPGRAHEQYF.

The genes are TRBV6-4 and TRBJ1-4; 9 bases map to TRBD1. V lost 3 bases and J lost 3; bases outside the gene matches: 2. This CDR3 is built from 15 residues. The V gene's germline CDR1 is MRHNA and CDR2 SNTAGT. The CDR3 region has the DNA TGTGCCAGCAGTGAACAGGGGGCAGCTAATGAAAAACTGTTTTTT. This codes for CASSEQGAANEKLFF.

The J gene is TRBJ2-2, the V gene TRBV12-3 or TRBV12-4, with D maybe TRBD2 (7 bases). The CDR3 sequence is 17 residues long. The germline V and J ends were trimmed by 6 bases and 0 bases, with 17 bases remaining between them. CDR3 loop: CASRIQGRGPNTGELFF. DNA for the CDR3: TGTGCCAGCAGAATCCAGGGGAGGGGCCCGAACACCGGGGAGCTGTTTTTT.